The present TCR beta chain was sequenced within a study of cytotoxic CD8 clonotypes in ibrutinib-treated CLL. The table came from immunoSEQ multiplex PCR; TCRdb's copy has only in-frame clones and leaves some out. The top ten hold around 27% of the sample, which has roughly 7,000 clones, around 70% seen once. The CDR3 spans 14 residues. From germline, CDR1 is SGHRS and CDR2 YFSETQ. V was shortened by 4 bases and J by 2 bases, with 10 bases between the two germline ends. The specimen comprised PBMCs, sampled before ibrutinib treatment. The V call is TRBV5-1, the J call TRBJ1-5, with D maybe TRBD1 (5 bases). The receptor was isolated from a human donor with chronic lymphocytic leukemia. The CDR3 protein is CASSPDSRNQPQHF. DNA of the CDR3: TGCGCCAGCAGCCCCGACAGCCGCAATCAGCCCCAGCATTTT.